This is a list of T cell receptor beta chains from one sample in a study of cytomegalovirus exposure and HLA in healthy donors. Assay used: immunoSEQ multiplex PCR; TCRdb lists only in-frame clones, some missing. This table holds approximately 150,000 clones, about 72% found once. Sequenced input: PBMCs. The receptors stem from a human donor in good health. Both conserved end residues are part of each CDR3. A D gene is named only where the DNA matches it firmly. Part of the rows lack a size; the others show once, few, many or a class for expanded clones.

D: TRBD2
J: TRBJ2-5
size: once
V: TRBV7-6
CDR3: CASSLEYAGGVETQYF
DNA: TGTGCCAGCAGCTTAGAATACGCGGGGGGCGTGGAGACCCAGTACTTC

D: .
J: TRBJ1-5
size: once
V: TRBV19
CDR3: CASSIRQGPQHF
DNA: TGTGCCAGTAGTATAAGGCAGGGGCCCCAGCATTTT

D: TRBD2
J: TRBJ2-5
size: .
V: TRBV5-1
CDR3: CASSLAVTSGGPQETQYF
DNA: TGCGCCAGCAGTCTTGCCGTAACTAGCGGGGGGCCCCAAGAGACCCAGTACTTC

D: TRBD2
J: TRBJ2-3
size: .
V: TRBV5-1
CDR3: CASSSGGPSTDTQYF
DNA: TGCGCCAGCAGCTCGGGGGGGCCGAGCACAGATACGCAGTATTTT

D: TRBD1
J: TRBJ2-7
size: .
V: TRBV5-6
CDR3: CASSDARGTGTYEQYF
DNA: TGTGCCAGCAGCGATGCGAGGGGGACAGGGACCTACGAGCAGTACTTC

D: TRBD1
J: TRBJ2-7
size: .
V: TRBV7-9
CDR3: CASSGTGTGASYEQYF
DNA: TGTGCCAGCAGCGGAACCGGGACAGGCGCTTCCTACGAGCAGTACTTC

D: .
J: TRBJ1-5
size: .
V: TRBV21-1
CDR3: CASSKGDRDSNQPQHF
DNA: TGTGCCAGCAGCAAAGGGGACAGGGATAGCAATCAGCCCCAGCATTTT

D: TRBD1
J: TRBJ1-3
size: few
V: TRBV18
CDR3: CASAQGARGNTIYF
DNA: TGTGCCAGCGCTCAGGGGGCGAGAGGAAACACCATATATTTT

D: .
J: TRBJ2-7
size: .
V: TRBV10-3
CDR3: CAISELASAYEQYF
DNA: TGTGCCATCAGCGAACTAGCCTCAGCTTACGAGCAGTACTTC

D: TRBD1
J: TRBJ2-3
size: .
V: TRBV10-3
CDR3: CAISVGQATDTQYF
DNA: TGTGCCATCAGTGTAGGACAGGCCACAGATACGCAGTATTTT

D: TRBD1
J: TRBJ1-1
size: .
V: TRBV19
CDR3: CASSGQGRSEAFF
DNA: TGTGCCAGCAGCGGACAGGGGAGGTCTGAAGCTTTCTTT

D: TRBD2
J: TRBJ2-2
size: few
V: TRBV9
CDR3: CASSLAGGAGTGELFF
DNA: TGTGCCAGCAGCCTAGCGGGTGGGGCGGGGACCGGGGAGCTGTTTTTT

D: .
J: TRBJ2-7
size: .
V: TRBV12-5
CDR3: CASGLADSRYEQYF
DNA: TGTGCTAGTGGTTTGGCGGACTCAAGGTACGAGCAGTACTTC

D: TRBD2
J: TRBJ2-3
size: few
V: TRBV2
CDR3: CASSELAGGTDTQYF
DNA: TGTGCCAGCAGTGAACTAGCGGGGGGCACAGATACGCAGTATTTT

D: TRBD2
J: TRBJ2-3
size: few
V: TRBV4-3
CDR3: CASSPSGGAADTQYF
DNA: TGCGCCAGCAGTCCCAGCGGGGGGGCCGCAGATACGCAGTATTTT

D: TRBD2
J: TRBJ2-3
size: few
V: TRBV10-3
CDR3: CAHGGTGVGTDTQYF
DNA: TGTGCCCACGGGGGGACCGGAGTGGGCACAGATACGCAGTATTTT

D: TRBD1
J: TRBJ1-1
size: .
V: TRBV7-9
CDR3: CASRWQGDTEAFF
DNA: TGTGCCAGCAGGTGGCAGGGGGACACTGAAGCTTTCTTT

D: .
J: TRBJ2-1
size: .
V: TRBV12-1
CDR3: CASSFGGQGPDEQFF
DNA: TGTGCCAGCAGCTTTGGGGGACAGGGGCCGGATGAGCAGTTCTTC

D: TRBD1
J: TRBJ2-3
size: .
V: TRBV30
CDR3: CAWRTGTGVRTDTQYF
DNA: TGTGCCTGGAGGACGGGGACAGGGGTGAGGACAGATACGCAGTATTTT

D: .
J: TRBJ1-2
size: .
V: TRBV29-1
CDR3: CSVEDWGVLGYTF
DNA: TGCAGCGTTGAAGACTGGGGAGTCCTAGGCTACACCTTC

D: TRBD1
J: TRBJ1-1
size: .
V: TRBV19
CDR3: CASRIQGARGEAFF
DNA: TGTGCCAGTAGAATACAGGGGGCGCGGGGTGAAGCTTTCTTT

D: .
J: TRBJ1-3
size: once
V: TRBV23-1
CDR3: CASSQWRRGLLGNTIYF
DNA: TGCGCCAGCAGTCAATGGCGACGGGGTCTACTTGGAAACACCATATATTTT

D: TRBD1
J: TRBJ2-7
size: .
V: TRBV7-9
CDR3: CASSQAQVGDREQYF
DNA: TGTGCCAGCAGCCAGGCCCAGGTGGGGGACAGGGAGCAGTACTTC

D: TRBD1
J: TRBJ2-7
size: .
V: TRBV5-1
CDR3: CASSNRDRGGYEQYF
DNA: TGCGCCAGCAGCAACAGGGACAGGGGGGGATACGAGCAGTACTTC

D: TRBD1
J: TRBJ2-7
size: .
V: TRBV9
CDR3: CASSPTDRIHEQYF
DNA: TGTGCCAGCAGCCCAACGGACAGGATACACGAGCAGTACTTC

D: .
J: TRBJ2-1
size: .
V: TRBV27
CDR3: CASSSAGTYNEQFF
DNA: TGTGCCAGCAGTTCAGCCGGGACCTACAATGAGCAGTTCTTC

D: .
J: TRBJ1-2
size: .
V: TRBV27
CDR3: CASSLGQDYGYTF
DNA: TGTGCCAGCAGTTTAGGGCAGGACTATGGCTACACCTTC

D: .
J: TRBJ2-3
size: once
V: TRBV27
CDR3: CASSSGGPSGDTQYF
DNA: TGTGCCAGCAGTTCCGGGGGGCCCTCGGGAGATACGCAGTATTTT

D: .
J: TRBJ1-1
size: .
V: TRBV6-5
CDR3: CASSQRGLNTEAFF
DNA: TGTGCCAGCAGTCAGCGGGGGCTGAACACTGAAGCTTTCTTT

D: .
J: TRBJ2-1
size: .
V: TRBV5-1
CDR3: CASSQDSTFYNEQFF
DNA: TGCGCCAGCAGCCAGGACAGCACATTTTACAATGAGCAGTTCTTC

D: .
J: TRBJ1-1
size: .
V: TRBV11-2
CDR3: CASSAPQGFDAEAFF
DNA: TGTGCCAGCAGCGCACCACAGGGCTTTGACGCTGAAGCTTTCTTT

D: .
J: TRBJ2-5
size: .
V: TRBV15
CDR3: CATSRALDPWETQYF
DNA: TGTGCCACCAGCAGAGCACTAGATCCCTGGGAGACCCAGTACTTC

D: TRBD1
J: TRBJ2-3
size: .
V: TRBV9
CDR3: CASSVDQGAGTDTQYF
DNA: TGTGCCAGCAGCGTAGATCAGGGGGCTGGCACAGATACGCAGTATTTT

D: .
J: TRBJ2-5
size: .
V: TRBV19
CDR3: CARELRGTQETQYF
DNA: TGTGCCAGAGAACTCCGGGGGACTCAAGAGACCCAGTACTTC

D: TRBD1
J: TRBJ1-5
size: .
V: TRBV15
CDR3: CATSRDRGIGQPQHF
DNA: TGTGCCACCAGCAGGGACAGGGGAATCGGCCAGCCCCAGCATTTT

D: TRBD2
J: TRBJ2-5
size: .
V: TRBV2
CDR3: CASSYRASGGIQETQYF
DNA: TGTGCCAGCAGTTACCGGGCTAGCGGGGGGATCCAAGAGACCCAGTACTTC

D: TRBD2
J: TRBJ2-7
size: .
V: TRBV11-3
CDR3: CASSLEKPGLAGPYEQYF
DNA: TGTGCCAGCAGCTTAGAGAAACCGGGACTAGCGGGACCCTACGAGCAGTACTTC

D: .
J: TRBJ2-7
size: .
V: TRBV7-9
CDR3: CASSSTADRGEQYF
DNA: TGTGCCAGCAGCTCCACAGCGGACCGGGGCGAGCAGTACTTC

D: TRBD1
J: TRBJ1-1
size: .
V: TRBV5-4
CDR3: CASSTTGVNTEAFF
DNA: TGTGCCAGCAGTACGACAGGGGTTAACACTGAAGCTTTCTTT

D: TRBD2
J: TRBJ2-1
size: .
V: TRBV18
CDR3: CASSPRGTTYNEQFF
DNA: TGTGCCAGCTCACCGCGGGGGACCACCTACAATGAGCAGTTCTTC

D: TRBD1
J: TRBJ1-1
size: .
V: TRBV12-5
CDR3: CASGRQGTVNTEAFF
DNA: TGTGCTAGTGGGAGACAGGGGACGGTGAACACTGAAGCTTTCTTT

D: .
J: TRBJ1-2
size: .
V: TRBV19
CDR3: CASILVAGADYGYTF
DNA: TGTGCCAGTATTCTGGTTGCAGGGGCGGACTATGGCTACACCTTC

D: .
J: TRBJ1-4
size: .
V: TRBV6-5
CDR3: CASSYSRDSAESKLFF
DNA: TGTGCCAGCAGTTACTCTCGGGACTCGGCTGAATCAAAACTGTTTTTT

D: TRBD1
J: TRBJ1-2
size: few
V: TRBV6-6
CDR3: CASLRWTGAPLTF
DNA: TGTGCCAGCTTGAGATGGACAGGTGCCCCGCTCACCTTC

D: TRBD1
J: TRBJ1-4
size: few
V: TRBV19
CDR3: CASSIRQGANEKLFF
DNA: TGTGCCAGTAGTATCAGACAGGGGGCTAATGAAAAACTGTTTTTT

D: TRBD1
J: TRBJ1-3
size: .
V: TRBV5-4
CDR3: CASSPGTGATGNTIYF
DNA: TGTGCCAGCAGCCCCGGGACAGGGGCTACTGGAAACACCATATATTTT

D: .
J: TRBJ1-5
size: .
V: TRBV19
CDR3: CASSIINQPQHF
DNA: TGTGCCAGTAGTATTATTAATCAGCCCCAGCATTTT

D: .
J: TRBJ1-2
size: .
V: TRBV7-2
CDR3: CASSHKDNDYGYTF
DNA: TGTGCCAGCAGCCATAAGGACAACGACTATGGCTACACCTTC

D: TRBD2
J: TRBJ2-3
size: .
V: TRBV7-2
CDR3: CASSLRGVFASTQYF
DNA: TGTGCCAGCAGCTTACGGGGGGTTTTTGCCTCTACGCAGTATTTT

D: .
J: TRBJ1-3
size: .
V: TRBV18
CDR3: CASSPGHGNTIYF
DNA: TGTGCCAGCTCACCGGGACATGGGAACACCATATATTTT

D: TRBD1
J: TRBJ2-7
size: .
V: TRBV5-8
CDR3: CASSVSGGPYEQYF
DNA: TGTGCCAGCAGCGTATCAGGGGGCCCCTACGAGCAGTACTTC

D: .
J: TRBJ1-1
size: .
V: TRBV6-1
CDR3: CASALEVYTEAFF
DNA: TGTGCCAGCGCCCTGGAGGTGTACACTGAAGCTTTCTTT

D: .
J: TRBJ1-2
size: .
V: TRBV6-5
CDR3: CASSYSLRGEVYGYTF
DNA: TGTGCCAGCAGTTACTCCCTTCGGGGGGAGGTCTATGGCTACACCTTC

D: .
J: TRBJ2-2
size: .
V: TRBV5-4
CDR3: CASSLAGGSSNTGELFF
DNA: TGTGCCAGCAGCTTGGCCGGAGGGTCCTCGAACACCGGGGAGCTGTTTTTT

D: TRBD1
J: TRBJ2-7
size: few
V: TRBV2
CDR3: CASSERQGAMHEQYF
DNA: TGTGCCAGCAGTGAAAGACAGGGGGCTATGCACGAGCAGTACTTC